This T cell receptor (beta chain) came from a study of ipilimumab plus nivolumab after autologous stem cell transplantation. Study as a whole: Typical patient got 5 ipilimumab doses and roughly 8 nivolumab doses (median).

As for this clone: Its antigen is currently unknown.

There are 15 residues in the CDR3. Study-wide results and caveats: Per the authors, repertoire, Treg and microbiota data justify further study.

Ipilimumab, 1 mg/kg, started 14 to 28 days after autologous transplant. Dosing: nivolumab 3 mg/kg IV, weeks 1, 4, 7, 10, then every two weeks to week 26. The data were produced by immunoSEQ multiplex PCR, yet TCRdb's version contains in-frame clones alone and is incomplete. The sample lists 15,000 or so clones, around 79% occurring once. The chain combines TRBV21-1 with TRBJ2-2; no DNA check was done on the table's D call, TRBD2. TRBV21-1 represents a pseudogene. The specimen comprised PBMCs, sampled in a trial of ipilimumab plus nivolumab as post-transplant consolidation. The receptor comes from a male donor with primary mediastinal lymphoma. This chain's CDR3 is CASSKLAGDTGELFF. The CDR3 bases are TGTGCCAGCAGCAAACTAGCGGGTGACACCGGGGAGCTGTTTTTT.